The TCR beta chain described here comes from a study of blood T cells in healthy people across ages. For the second PCR, which ran for about 6 to 11 cycles, a sample-barcoded 5' primer and a J-beta primer mix were used. Tags on each cDNA molecule came from a template-switch adaptor with 12 random nucleotides. TCRdb used MiXCR to reprocess the 5' RACE reads, holding one entry per CDR3 protein. The table has 1.5 million to 2 million distinct CDR3 sequences, more than 35% seen once. Every sample yielded at least 6.5 million isolated PBMCs. The sequenced sample consisted of blood. This clonotype was obtained from a human donor in good health.

The CDR3 nucleotides are TGCGCCAGCAGCCATAAGCGGGGGGGCTCCTACAATGAGCAGTTCTTC. Protein product: CASSHKRGGSYNEQFF. The rearrangement joins TRBV4-1 to TRBJ2-1, with 10 nucleotides matching TRBD2. The CDR3 consists of 16 residues. Per germline, CDR1 MGHRA and CDR2 YSYEKL. Trimming took 3 bases from V and 0 from J; bases not matched to a gene: 2.